The 21 T cell receptor beta chains below come from one sample, sequenced in a study of T-cell memory formation after mild COVID-19. In TCRdb, the 5' RACE reads were re-called with MiXCR into one record per CDR3 protein. Of 450,000 or so distinct CDR3 sequences in the sample, roughly 23% are singletons; the top ten hold around 12%. Sequenced sample: PBMCs or a T cell subset sorted from them (not recorded which). All receptors derive from an adult woman who had mild COVID-19 (a few samples of this study predate the infection). Cell type and time point are not known.

This chain links TRBV7-9 with TRBJ1-1; no firm D call. Germline V lookup: CDR1 SEHNR, CDR2 FQNEAQ (reference sequence). The CDR3 runs to 10 residues. Trimming cost V 5 bases and J 10 bases, with 8 bases left between them. The CDR3 loop reads CASSPEAAFF. CDR3 sequence (DNA): TGTGCCAGCAGCCCCGAGGCAGCTTTCTTT.

Only a few counts were recorded for this clonotype. The chain recombines TRBV18 with TRBJ2-2; D is perhaps TRBD1 (6 bases). Per germline, CDR1 KGHSH and CDR2 LQKENI. The CDR3 sequence is 16 residues long. Trimming shortened V by 0 bases and J by 4 bases, and 12 bases separated the two germline ends. The CDR3 here is CASSPPIWDTTGELFF. The CDR3 DNA is TGTGCCAGCTCACCACCGATATGGGACACCACCGGGGAGCTGTTTTTT.

The V and J genes are TRBV5-8 and TRBJ1-5; 7 nucleotides agree with TRBD1. There are 17 residues in the CDR3. The germline V gene encodes CDR1 SGHTS and CDR2 YDEGEE. Trimming took 4 bases from V and 0 from J; bases not matched to a gene: 10. The DNA for the CDR3 is TGTGCCAGCAGCCGGGACAGAAGACCTCGTAGCAATCAGCCCCAGCATTTT. It encodes CASSRDRRPRSNQPQHF.

This clonotype was picked up a small number of times. This chain uses TRBV4-3 with TRBJ2-7; unclear D gene. Germline loops: CDR1 LGHNA, CDR2 YSLEER. This CDR3 has 17 residues. With 0 bases removed from V and 0 bases from J, the gap between germline ends came to 15 bases. The DNA of the CDR3 is TGCGCCAGCAGCCAAGATTCTCAAGGGATTGGCTCCTACGAGCAGTACTTC. Translated, it gives CASSQDSQGIGSYEQYF.

J is TRBJ2-3 and V is TRBV6-6, with TRBD1 identical over 7 bases. This CDR3 contains 15 residues. The J segment lost 2 bases and the V segment lost 0 bases, leaving 2 bases of the junction unmatched. The germline CDR1 and CDR2 sequences are MNHNY and SVGAGI (reference sequence). The CDR3 region is CASSYSGGLTDTQYF. As DNA, the CDR3 is TGTGCCAGCAGTTACTCAGGGGGCCTCACAGATACGCAGTATTTT.

This chain uses TRBV19 with TRBJ1-1, with D perhaps TRBD1 (5 bases). CDR3 size: 12 residues. Germline V gene lookup returns CDR1 LNHDA and CDR2 SQIVND (reference sequence). Trimming removed 8 bases at V and 4 bases at J, with 11 bases between. The DNA of the CDR3 is TGTGCCAGTGGGGGAGTTGGCACTGAAGCTTTCTTT. As protein: CASGGVGTEAFF.

This clonotype was counted between two and nine times. The rearrangement joins TRBV3-1 to TRBJ1-1; D call uncertain. Germline lookup yields CDR1 LGHDT and CDR2 YNNKEL (reference sequence). The CDR3 covers 13 residues. V lost 3 bases and J lost 3, with 8 bases in between. The CDR3 region is CASSHGWDTEAFF. CDR3 bases: TGTGCCAGCAGCCATGGGTGGGACACTGAAGCTTTCTTT.

This sequence joins TRBV7-9 and TRBJ2-2; 8 positions match TRBD2. The J segment lost 4 bases and the V segment lost 3 bases, leaving 7 bases of the junction unmatched. The germline V gene has CDR1 SEHNR and CDR2 FQNEAQ (reference sequence). This CDR3 has 16 residues. The CDR3 loop reads CASSLGAGGTTGELFF. The DNA for the CDR3 is TGTGCCAGCAGCTTGGGGGCGGGAGGTACCACCGGGGAGCTGTTTTTT.

This chain connects TRBV25-1 to TRBJ2-1, with 10 bases that match TRBD1. V lost 3 bases to trimming and J lost 5 bases; unmatched junction nucleotides: 1. Germline V gene sequence: CDR1 MGHDK, CDR2 SYGVNS. The CDR3 has 14 residues. The CDR3 loop is CASSDGTGDNEQFF. The CDR3 DNA is TGTGCCAGCAGTGACGGGACAGGGGACAATGAGCAGTTCTTC.

This rearrangement joins TRBV2 to TRBJ2-1; TRBD2 matches 7 bases. The CDR3 extends over 15 amino acids. Germline CDR1 SNHLY, CDR2 FYNNEI. CDR3 region: CATKRTRDRGNEQFF. The CDR3 DNA sequence: TGTGCAACTAAACGGACTAGGGATCGGGGGAATGAGCAGTTCTTC.

This clonotype was counted a few times. The chain recombines TRBV24-1 with TRBJ2-5; 8 bases are a match to TRBD1. The V and J ends lost 6 bases and 1 base, in that order; junction bases with no gene match: 9. The germline V gene encodes CDR1 KGHDR and CDR2 SFDVKD. The CDR3 is 16 amino acids. The CDR3 nucleotides read TGTGCCACCAGTCATCCGGGACAGGCTTTCCAAGAGACCCAGTACTTC. Its translation: CATSHPGQAFQETQYF.

This sequence joins TRBV7-9 and TRBJ2-1; no clear D. The V and J ends lost 7 bases and 10 bases respectively, with 14 bases between them. Germline V gene data show CDR1 as SEHNR and CDR2 as FQNEAQ (reference sequence). The CDR3 extends over 12 amino acids. The CDR3 here is CASTSPGGEQFF. The CDR3 DNA reads TGTGCCAGCACCAGCCCCGGTGGCGAGCAGTTCTTC.

The chain links TRBV5-4 to TRBJ2-3; 9 bases agree with TRBD2. V was pared by 2 bases and J by 3 bases, with 10 bases of the junction left unmatched. The CDR3 covers 17 residues. Germline V gives CDR1 SGHNT, CDR2 YYREEE (reference sequence). As DNA, the CDR3 is TGTGCCAGCAGCTTACTCCGCCCAGCGGGGGGAACAGATACGCAGTATTTT. It encodes CASSLLRPAGGTDTQYF.

The CDR3: CASSLVGPKNTEAFF. As DNA, the CDR3 is TGTGCCAGCAGCTTAGTTGGGCCGAAGAACACTGAAGCTTTCTTT. The chain links TRBV7-9 to TRBJ1-1; D is ambiguous. From germline, CDR1 is SEHNR and CDR2 FQNEAQ (reference sequence). This CDR3 comprises 15 residues. Trimming cost V 1 base and J 1 base, with 10 bases left between them. The full variable domain, rest sourced from reference TRBV7-9 and TRBJ1-1, is DTGVSQNPRHKITKRGQNVTFRCDPISEHNRLYWYRQTLGQGPEFLTYFQNEAQLEKSRLLSDRFSAERPKGSFSTLEIQRTEQGDSAMYLCASSLVGPKNTEAFFGQGTRLTVV.

The CDR3 bases are TGTGCCAGCACCTGGGGCCTCGGGTTAGAGACCCAGTACTTC. Residues: CASTWGLGLETQYF. The V gene is TRBV28, the J gene TRBJ2-5; D perhaps matches TRBD1 (5 bases). Trimming removed 7 bases from V and 4 bases from J, with 16 bases in between. Germline CDR1 is MDHEN and CDR2 is SYDVKM. CDR3 length: 14 residues.

The V gene is TRBV11-2, the J gene TRBJ2-7, with D unresolved. Germline V gene sequence: CDR1 SGHAT, CDR2 FQNNGV. CDR3 length: 14 amino acids. V shed 0 bases and J shed 0 bases, with 6 bases lying between them. In DNA, the CDR3 is TGTGCCAGCAGCTTAGATTTCTCCTCCTACGAGCAGTACTTC. This gives the protein CASSLDFSSYEQYF.

This clonotype was seen a handful of times. This chain connects TRBV7-9 to TRBJ2-5, with no clear D. Germline V gene data show CDR1 as SEHNR and CDR2 as FQNEAQ (reference sequence). The CDR3 is made up of 14 amino acids. V lost 5 bases to trimming and J lost 5 bases, with 15 bases between them. The CDR3 sequence is CASSRKGPGETQYF. The CDR3 DNA reads TGTGCCAGCAGCCGCAAAGGACCCGGGGAGACCCAGTACTTC. The whole variable domain, remainder taken from reference TRBV7-9 and TRBJ2-5, is DTGVSQNPRHKITKRGQNVTFRCDPISEHNRLYWYRQTLGQGPEFLTYFQNEAQLEKSRLLSDRFSAERPKGSFSTLEIQRTEQGDSAMYLCASSRKGPGETQYFGPGTRLLVL.

V gene TRBV2 combines with J gene TRBJ2-7; D may be TRBD1 or TRBD2 (5 bases each). CDR3 length: 15 amino acids. The germline gives CDR1 SNHLY, CDR2 FYNNEI. With 6 bases removed from V and 0 bases from J, the gap between germline ends came to 15 bases. DNA of the CDR3: TGTGCCAGCAGAAAAATAGCCGGGACCTCCTACGAGCAGTACTTC. Translating gives CASRKIAGTSYEQYF.

In this sample, this clonotype turned up once. J is TRBJ2-1 and V is TRBV27; 7 bases are shared with TRBD1. The junction had 1 base not matched to a gene; V was cut back by 3 bases and J by 5 bases. The CDR3 has 13 amino acids. Germline CDR1 MNHEY, CDR2 SMNVEV (reference sequence). The CDR3 sequence is CASSFTGDNEQFF. The DNA for the CDR3 is TGTGCCAGCAGTTTTACAGGGGACAATGAGCAGTTCTTC.

This clonotype was seen ten or more times. The chain combines TRBV18 with TRBJ1-1; D not certain. V lost 8 bases, J lost 1 base, and 11 bases lay in between. The CDR3 runs to 13 residues. Germline-derived CDR1 and CDR2 are KGHSH and LQKENI. The CDR3 region has the DNA TGTGCCAGCAGTCCCCCTGGGAACACTGAAGCTTTCTTT. This codes for CASSPPGNTEAFF.

This clonotype was found a few times. The chain couples TRBV5-1 to TRBJ2-2; unclear D gene. Germline CDR1 SGHRS, CDR2 YFSETQ. V was shortened by 1 base and J by 4 bases, with 8 bases between the two germline ends. The CDR3 spans 14 residues. CDR3 bases: TGCGCCAGCAGCTTGAGGTCGGTCACCGGGGAGCTGTTTTTT. This sequence encodes CASSLRSVTGELFF.